Included here is one TCR beta chain sequence, with context. No antigen is known for it. Naive CD8+ T cells showed a CD45RO-CCR7+CD27+CD95- phenotype. The TRB libraries of cDNA were built by UMI-labeled 5' RACE. No DNA is given; TCRdb re-called the 5' RACE reads and lists each CDR3 protein once. This table holds about 82,000 distinct CDR3 sequences. From germline, CDR1 is SEHNR and CDR2 FQNEAQ (reference sequence). This CDR3 spans 14 amino acids. This sample was included in a study of CXCR3-negative and CXCR3-positive naive CD8 T cells. Study outcomes and limitations: In both naive subsets diversity was comparably high, whereas memory CD8+ cells showed much lower diversity. When CXCR3-positive naive cells were set against CXCR3-negative naive cells, the former had more hydrophobic TRB CDR3s.

The chain uses TRBV7-9 and TRBJ1-2. The sequenced sample was naive CXCR3- CD8+ T cells from blood. The subset: CD45RO-CCR7+CD27+CD95- naive CD8+ T cells lacking CXCR3 (TNR3-). The TCR originated in a human donor in good health. Some clones in this sample may be carry-over from other donors' samples. CDR3 region: CASSFTAETKGYTF.